This TCR beta chain was identified in a study of T-cell reconstitution after alpha-beta-depleted transplantation in children. This clonotype was seen more than once but under ten times. As yet, its antigen is unknown. CDR1 is SGHRS, CDR2 YFSETQ, per germline. This CDR3 contains 15 residues. Trimming removed 6 bases at V and 2 bases at J, with 14 bases between. TCRbeta library construction was performed incorporating unique molecular identifiers. TCRdb recomputed calls from the PCR reads with MiXCR, one row per CDR3 protein. The table shows about 980,000 distinct CDR3 sequences, with about 29% occurring only once. Study outcomes and limitations: Several hundred expanded graft clones reportedly were the source of alpha-beta T cells about two months after transplant. Newly produced T cells mostly provided counts and TCRbeta diversity after one year, as hyperexpanded clones declined.

The receptor comes from a boy under two years old who had a stem cell transplant for SCID, so the T cells may come from the graft donor. The specimen was PBMCs, mostly from graft donor cells, collected 360 days after TCRalphabeta/CD19-depleted stem cell transplant. This chain connects TRBV5-1 to TRBJ2-2; possibly TRBD2 for D (6 bases). CDR3 nucleotide sequence: TGCGCCAGCAATAAGCGGGCCTACAACACCGGGGAGCTGTTTTTT. Translation: CASNKRAYNTGELFF.